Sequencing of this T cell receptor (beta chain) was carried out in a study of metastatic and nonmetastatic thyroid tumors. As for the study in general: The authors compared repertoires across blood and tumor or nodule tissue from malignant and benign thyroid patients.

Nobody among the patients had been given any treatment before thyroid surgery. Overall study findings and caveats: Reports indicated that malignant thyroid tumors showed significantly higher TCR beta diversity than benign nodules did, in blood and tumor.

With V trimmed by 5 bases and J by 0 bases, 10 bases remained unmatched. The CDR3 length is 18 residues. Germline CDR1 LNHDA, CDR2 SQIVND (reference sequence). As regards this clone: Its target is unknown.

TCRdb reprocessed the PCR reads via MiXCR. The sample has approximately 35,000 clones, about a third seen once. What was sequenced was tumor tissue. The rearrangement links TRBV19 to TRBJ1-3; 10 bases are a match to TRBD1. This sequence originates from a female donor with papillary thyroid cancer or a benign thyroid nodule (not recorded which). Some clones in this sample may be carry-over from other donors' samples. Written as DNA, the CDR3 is TGTGCCAGTAGTTTGGAGATGGGACAGGGGATCTCTGGAAACACCATATATTTT. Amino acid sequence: CASSLEMGQGISGNTIYF. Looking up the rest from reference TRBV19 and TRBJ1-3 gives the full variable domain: DGGITQSPKYLFRKEGQNVTLSCEQNLNHDAMYWYRQDPGQGLRLIYYSQIVNDFQKGDIAEGYSVSREKKESFPLTVTSAQKNPTAFYLCASSLEMGQGISGNTIYFGEGSWLTVV.